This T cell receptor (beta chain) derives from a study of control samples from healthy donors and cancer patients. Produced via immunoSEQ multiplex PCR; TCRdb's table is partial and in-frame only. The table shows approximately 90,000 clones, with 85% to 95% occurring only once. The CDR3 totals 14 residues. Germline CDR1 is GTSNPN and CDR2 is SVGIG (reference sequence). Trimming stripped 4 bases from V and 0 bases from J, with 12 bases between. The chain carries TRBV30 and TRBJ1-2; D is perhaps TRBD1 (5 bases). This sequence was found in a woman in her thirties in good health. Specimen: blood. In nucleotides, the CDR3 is TGTGCCTGGACGTGGGGGGGAGCTAACTATGGCTACACCTTC. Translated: CAWTWGGANYGYTF.